This T cell receptor beta chain comes out of a study of blood T cell repertoires in COVID-19. This clone turned up a few times. TCRdb's copy holds only in-frame clones and misses some; the assay was immunoSEQ multiplex PCR. Among tens of thousands of clones, less than 85% were seen once, and the ten largest hold approximately 10%. This CDR3 contains 15 residues. V shed 3 bases and J shed 5 bases, with 17 bases lying between them. Per germline, CDR1 SGHTA and CDR2 FQGNSA. This TCR came from a human donor in a cohort sampled during active COVID-19. V is TRBV7-2 and J is TRBJ2-7, with D perhaps TRBD2 (6 bases). Sequencing was carried out using peripheral blood. The CDR3 loop is CASSFSAGPHNEQYF. CDR3 DNA: TGTGCCAGCAGCTTTTCGGCGGGGCCACACAACGAGCAGTACTTC.